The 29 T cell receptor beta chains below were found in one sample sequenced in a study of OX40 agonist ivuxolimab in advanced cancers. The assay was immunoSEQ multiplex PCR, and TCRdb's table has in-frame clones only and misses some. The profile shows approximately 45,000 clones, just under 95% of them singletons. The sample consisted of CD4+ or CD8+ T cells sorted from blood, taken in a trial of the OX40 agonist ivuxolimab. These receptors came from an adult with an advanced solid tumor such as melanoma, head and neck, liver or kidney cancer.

CDR3 nucleotides: TGTGCCAGCAGCCGGGACGATAGCTATGGCTACACCTTC. Its translation: CASSRDDSYGYTF. This sequence joins TRBV13 and TRBJ1-2, with D possibly being TRBD1 (5 bases). The CDR3 runs to 13 residues. Trimming stripped 5 bases from V and 4 bases from J, with 11 bases between. Germline V gene data show CDR1 as PRHDT and CDR2 as FYEKMQ (reference sequence).

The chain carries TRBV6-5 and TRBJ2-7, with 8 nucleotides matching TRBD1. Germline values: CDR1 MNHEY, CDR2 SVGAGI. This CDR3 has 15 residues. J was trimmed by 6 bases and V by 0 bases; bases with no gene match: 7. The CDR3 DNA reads TGTGCCAGCAGTTACTCGACAGGGGCCCCCTCCGAGCAGTACTTC. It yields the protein CASSYSTGAPSEQYF.

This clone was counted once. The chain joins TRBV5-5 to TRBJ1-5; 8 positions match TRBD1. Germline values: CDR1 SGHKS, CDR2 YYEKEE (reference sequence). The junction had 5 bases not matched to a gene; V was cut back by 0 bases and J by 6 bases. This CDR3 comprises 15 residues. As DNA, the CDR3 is TGTGCCAGCAGCTTGGGCCAGGGGGCGGGTCAGCCCCAGCATTTT. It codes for CASSLGQGAGQPQHF.

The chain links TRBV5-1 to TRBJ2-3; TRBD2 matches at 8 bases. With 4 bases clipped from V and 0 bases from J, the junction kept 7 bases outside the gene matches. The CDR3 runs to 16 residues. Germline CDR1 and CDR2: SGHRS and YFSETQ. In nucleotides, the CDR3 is TGCGCCAGCAGCAGCGGACTAGCAGGGAGCACAGATACGCAGTATTTT. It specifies CASSSGLAGSTDTQYF.

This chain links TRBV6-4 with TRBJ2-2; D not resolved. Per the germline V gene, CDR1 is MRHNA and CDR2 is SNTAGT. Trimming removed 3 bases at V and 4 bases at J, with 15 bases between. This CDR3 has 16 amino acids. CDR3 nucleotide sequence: TGTGCCAGCAGTGATAGTCCCTCAGTCGGCACCGGGGAGCTGTTTTTT. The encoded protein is CASSDSPSVGTGELFF.

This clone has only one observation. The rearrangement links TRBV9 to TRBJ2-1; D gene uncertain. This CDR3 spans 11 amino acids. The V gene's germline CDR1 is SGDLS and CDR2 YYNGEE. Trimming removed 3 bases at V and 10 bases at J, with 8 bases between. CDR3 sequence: CASSAGPEQFF. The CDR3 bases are TGTGCCAGCAGCGCCGGACCAGAGCAGTTCTTC.

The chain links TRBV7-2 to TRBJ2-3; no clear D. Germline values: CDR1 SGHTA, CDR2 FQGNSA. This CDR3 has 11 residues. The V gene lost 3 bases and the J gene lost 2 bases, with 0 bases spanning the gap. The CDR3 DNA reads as TGTGCCAGCAGCTTCACAGATACGCAGTATTTT. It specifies CASSFTDTQYF.

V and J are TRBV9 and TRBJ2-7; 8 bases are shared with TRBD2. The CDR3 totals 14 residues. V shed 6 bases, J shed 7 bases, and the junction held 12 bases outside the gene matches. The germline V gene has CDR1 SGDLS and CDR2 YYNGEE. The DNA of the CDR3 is TGTGCCAGCACCCCGGGAGGGATTACGAGAGAGCAGTACTTC. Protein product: CASTPGGITREQYF.

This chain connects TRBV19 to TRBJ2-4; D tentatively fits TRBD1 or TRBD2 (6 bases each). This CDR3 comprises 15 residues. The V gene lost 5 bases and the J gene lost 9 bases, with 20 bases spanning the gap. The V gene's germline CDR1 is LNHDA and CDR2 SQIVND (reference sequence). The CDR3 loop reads CASSGTRGEGGIQYF. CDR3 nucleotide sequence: TGTGCCAGTAGTGGGACACGGGGAGAGGGAGGCATTCAGTACTTC.

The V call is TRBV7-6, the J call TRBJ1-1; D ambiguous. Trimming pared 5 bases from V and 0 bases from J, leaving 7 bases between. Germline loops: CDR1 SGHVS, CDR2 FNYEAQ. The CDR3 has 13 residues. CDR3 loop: CASSPFMNTEAFF. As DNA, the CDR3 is TGTGCCAGCAGCCCTTTCATGAACACTGAAGCTTTCTTT.

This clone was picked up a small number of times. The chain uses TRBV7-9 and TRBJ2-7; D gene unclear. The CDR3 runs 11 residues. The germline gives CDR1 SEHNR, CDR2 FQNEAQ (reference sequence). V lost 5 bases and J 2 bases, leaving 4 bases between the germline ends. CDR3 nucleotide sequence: TGTGCCAGCAGCGCGACCTACGAGCAGTACTTC. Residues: CASSATYEQYF.

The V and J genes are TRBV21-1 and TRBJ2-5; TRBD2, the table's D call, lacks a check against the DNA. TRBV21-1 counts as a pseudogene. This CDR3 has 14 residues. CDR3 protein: CASREGRPQETQYF. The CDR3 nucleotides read TGTGCCAGCAGAGAGGGCAGGCCCCAAGAGACCCAGTACTTC.

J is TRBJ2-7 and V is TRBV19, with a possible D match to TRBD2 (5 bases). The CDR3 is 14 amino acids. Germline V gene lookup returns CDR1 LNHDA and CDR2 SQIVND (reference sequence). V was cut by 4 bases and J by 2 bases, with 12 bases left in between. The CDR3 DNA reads TGTGCCAGTAGTACCCGGACCGGGACCTACGAGCAGTACTTC. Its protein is CASSTRTGTYEQYF.

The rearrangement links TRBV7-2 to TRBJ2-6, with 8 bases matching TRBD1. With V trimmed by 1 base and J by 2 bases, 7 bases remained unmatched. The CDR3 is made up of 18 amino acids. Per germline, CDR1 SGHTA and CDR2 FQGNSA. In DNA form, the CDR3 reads TGTGCCAGCAGCTTAGTAACAGGGGGATGGACTGGGGCCAACGTCCTGACTTTC. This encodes CASSLVTGGWTGANVLTF.

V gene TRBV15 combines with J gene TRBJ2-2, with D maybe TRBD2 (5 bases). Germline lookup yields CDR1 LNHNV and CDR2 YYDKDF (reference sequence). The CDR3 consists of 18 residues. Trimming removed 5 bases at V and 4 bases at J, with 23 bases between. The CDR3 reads CATSGRTGLAWGTGELFF. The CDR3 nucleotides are TGTGCCACCAGCGGCCGAACTGGACTGGCTTGGGGCACCGGGGAGCTGTTTTTT.

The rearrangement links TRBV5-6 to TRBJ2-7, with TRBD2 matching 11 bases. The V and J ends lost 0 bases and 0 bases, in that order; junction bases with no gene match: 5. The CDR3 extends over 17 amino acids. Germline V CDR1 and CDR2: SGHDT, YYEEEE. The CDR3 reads CASSLGASGRYSYEQYF. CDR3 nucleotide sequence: TGTGCCAGCAGCTTGGGGGCTAGCGGGAGGTACTCCTACGAGCAGTACTTC.

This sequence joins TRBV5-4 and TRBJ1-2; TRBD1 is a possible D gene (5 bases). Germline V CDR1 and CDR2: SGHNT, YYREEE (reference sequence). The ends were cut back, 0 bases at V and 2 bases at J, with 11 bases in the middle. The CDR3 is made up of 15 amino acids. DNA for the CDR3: TGTGCCAGCAGCTTGGCCGGGGCAGCAAACTATGGCTACACCTTC. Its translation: CASSLAGAANYGYTF.

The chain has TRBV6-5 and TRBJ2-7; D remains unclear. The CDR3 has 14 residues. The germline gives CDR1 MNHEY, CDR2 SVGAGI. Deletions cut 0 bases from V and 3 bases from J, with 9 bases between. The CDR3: CASSYSMGGYEQYF. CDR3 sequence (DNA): TGTGCCAGCAGTTACTCGATGGGCGGCTACGAGCAGTACTTC.

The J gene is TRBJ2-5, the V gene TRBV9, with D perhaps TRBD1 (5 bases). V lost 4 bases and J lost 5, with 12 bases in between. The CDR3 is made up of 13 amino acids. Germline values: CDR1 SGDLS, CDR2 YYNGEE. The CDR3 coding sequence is TGTGCCAGCAGCTATCGACAGTTCGAGACCCAGTACTTC. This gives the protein CASSYRQFETQYF.

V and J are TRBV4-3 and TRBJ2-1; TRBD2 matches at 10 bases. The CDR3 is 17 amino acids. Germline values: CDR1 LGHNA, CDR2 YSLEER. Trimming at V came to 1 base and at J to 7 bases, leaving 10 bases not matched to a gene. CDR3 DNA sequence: TGCGCCAGCAGCCAAGTATTTCAGCGGGAGGGCACGAATGAGCAGTTCTTC. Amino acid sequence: CASSQVFQREGTNEQFF.

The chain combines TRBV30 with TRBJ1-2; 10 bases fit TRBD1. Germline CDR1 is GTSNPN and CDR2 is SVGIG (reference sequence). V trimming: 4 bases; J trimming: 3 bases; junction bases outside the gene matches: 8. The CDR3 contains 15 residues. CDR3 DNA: TGTGCCTGGAATGCCCCCGGGACAGGGGACTATGGCTACACCTTC. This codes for CAWNAPGTGDYGYTF.

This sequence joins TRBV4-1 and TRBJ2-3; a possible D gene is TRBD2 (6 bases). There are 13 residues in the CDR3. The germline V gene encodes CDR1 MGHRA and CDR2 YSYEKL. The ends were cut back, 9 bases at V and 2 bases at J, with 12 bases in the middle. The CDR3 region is CASRGGNTDTQYF. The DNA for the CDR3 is TGCGCCAGTAGGGGCGGGAACACAGATACGCAGTATTTT.

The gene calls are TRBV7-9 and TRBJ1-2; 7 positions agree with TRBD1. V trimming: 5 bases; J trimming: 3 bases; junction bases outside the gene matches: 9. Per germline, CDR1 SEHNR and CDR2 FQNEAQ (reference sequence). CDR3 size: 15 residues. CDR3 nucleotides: TGTGCCAGCAGCCCTAACACAGGGGCAGACTATGGCTACACCTTC. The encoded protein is CASSPNTGADYGYTF.

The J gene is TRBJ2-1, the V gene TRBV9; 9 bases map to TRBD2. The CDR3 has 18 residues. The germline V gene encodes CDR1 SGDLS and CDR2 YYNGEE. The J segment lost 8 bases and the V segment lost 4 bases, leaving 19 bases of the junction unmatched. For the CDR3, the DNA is TGTGCCAGCAGCCCGGTAGCGGGAGCGGGGATGGACTTCCATGAGCAGTTCTTC. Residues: CASSPVAGAGMDFHEQFF.

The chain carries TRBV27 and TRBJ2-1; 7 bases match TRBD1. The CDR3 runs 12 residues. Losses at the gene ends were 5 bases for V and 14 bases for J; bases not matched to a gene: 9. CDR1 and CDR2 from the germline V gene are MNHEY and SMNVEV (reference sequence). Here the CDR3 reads CASSPWTGAEFF. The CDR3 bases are TGTGCCAGCAGTCCTTGGACAGGCGCCGAGTTCTTC.

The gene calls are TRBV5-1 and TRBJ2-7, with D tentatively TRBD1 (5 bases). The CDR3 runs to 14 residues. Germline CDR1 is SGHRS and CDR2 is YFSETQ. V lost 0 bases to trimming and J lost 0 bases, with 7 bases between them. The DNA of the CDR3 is TGCGCCAGCAGCTTGGCCACAGGCTCCTACGAGCAGTACTTC. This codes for CASSLATGSYEQYF.

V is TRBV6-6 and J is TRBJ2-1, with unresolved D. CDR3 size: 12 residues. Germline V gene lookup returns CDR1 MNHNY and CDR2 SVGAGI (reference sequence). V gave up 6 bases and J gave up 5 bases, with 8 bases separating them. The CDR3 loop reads CASSPTNNEQFF. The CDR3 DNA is TGTGCCAGCAGCCCCACCAACAATGAGCAGTTCTTC.

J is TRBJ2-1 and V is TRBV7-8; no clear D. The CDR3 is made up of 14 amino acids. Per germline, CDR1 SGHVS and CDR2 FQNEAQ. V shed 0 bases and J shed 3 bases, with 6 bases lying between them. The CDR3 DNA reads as TGTGCCAGCAGCTTAGCCGGTTACTACAATGAGCAGTTCTTC. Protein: CASSLAGYYNEQFF.

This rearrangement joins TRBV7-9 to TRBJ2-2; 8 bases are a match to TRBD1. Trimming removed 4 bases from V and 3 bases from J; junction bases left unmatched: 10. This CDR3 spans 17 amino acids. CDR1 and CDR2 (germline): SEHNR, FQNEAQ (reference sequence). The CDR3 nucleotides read TGTGCCAGCAGCTCTGGGACAGGCCATCCAGACACCGGGGAGCTGTTTTTT. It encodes CASSSGTGHPDTGELFF.